Listed here are 10 T cell receptor beta chains from one sample, sequenced in a study of Tregs in tolerant kidney transplant recipients. Method: immunoSEQ multiplex PCR; TCRdb's copy keeps in-frame clones and lacks some. The sample includes 90,000 to 150,000 clones, roughly 92% of them seen just once. The material sequenced was CD4+ T cells from blood. All receptors come from a human donor in good health.

This sequence joins TRBV6-4 and TRBJ1-6; D may be TRBD1 (5 bases). Trimming shortened V by 4 bases and J by 6 bases, and 7 bases separated the two germline ends. Germline V gives CDR1 MRHNA, CDR2 SNTAGT. The CDR3 length is 13 residues. The CDR3 spells CASSGQLNSPLHF. CDR3 DNA: TGTGCCAGCAGTGGACAGCTTAATTCACCCCTCCACTTT.

J is TRBJ2-1 and V is TRBV5-6; D call uncertain. Trimming took 0 bases from V and 4 from J, leaving 5 bases between them. CDR1 and CDR2 from the germline V gene are SGHDT and YYEEEE. The CDR3 contains 13 residues. CDR3 amino acids: CASSLGLYNEQFF. The DNA for the CDR3 is TGTGCCAGCAGCTTGGGGCTATACAATGAGCAGTTCTTC.

J is TRBJ2-1 and V is TRBV2, with 9 bases aligning to TRBD2. V lost 8 bases, J lost 0 bases, and 11 bases stayed unmatched. Germline CDR1 SNHLY, CDR2 FYNNEI. The CDR3 has 17 residues. DNA for the CDR3: TGTGCCAGCTCGGCTAGCGGGACTTCTAACTCCTACAATGAGCAGTTCTTC. Its protein is CASSASGTSNSYNEQFF.

A single count supports this clone. The CDR3 here is CASSLAVAGPVYGYTF. In DNA form, the CDR3 reads TGCGCCAGCAGCTTGGCGGTTGCGGGGCCAGTATATGGCTACACCTTC. The chain recombines TRBV5-1 with TRBJ1-2, with TRBD1 as a possible D gene (5 bases). Looked up from germline, CDR1 is SGHRS and CDR2 is YFSETQ. The CDR3 runs to 16 residues. V lost 0 bases, J lost 5 bases, and 17 bases lay in between. Full variable domain (missing parts from reference TRBV5-1 and TRBJ1-2): KAGVTQTPRYLIKTRGQQVTLSCSPISGHRSVSWYQQTPGQGLQFLFEYFSETQRNKGNFPGRFSGRQFSNSRSEMNVSTLELGDSALYLCASSLAVAGPVYGYTFGSGTRLTVV.

A single count supports this clone. J is TRBJ2-6 and V is TRBV5-4; D not resolved. CDR1 SGHNT and CDR2 YYREEE come from the germline V gene (reference sequence). Trimming took 4 bases from V and 2 from J, leaving 10 bases between them. This CDR3 has 15 residues. CDR3 sequence (DNA): TGTGCCAGCAGCAACCTCCAGGCTGGGGCCAACGTCCTGACTTTC. This encodes CASSNLQAGANVLTF.

This chain connects TRBV18 to TRBJ2-1; no reliable D call. Trimming cost V 1 base and J 4 bases, with 2 bases left between them. Germline values: CDR1 KGHSH, CDR2 LQKENI. The CDR3 has 12 residues. The chain's CDR3 is CASSPQYNEQFF. CDR3 DNA sequence: TGTGCCAGCTCACCACAGTACAATGAGCAGTTCTTC.

This chain joins TRBV5-1 and TRBJ2-5; TRBD2 is a possible D gene (5 bases). V was clipped by 10 bases and J by 8 bases, with 15 bases between them. Per the germline V gene, CDR1 is SGHRS and CDR2 is YFSETQ. The CDR3 consists of 11 residues. The CDR3 bases are TGCGCCTGCGACGGCGGAGGAACCCAGTACTTC. Translation: CACDGGGTQYF.

V and J are TRBV18 and TRBJ2-7; D remains ambiguous. Trimming removed 4 bases from V and 0 bases from J, with 10 bases in between. Germline V gene data show CDR1 as KGHSH and CDR2 as LQKENI. The CDR3 has 14 residues. Written as DNA, the CDR3 is TGTGCCAGCTCACTGCAGGAATCCTCCTACGAGCAGTACTTC. Amino acid sequence: CASSLQESSYEQYF.

Here the CDR3 reads CASSEMRAYEQYF. The CDR3, as DNA: TGTGCCAGCAGTGAAATGAGGGCCTACGAGCAGTACTTC. This chain joins TRBV6-1 and TRBJ2-7; TRBD2 might be the D (5 bases). The length of the CDR3 is 13 residues. The germline V and J ends were trimmed by 2 bases and 2 bases, with 7 bases remaining between them. Germline V gene lookup returns CDR1 MNHNS and CDR2 SASEGT.

The chain has TRBV7-9 and TRBJ2-1, with D uncertain. CDR3 length: 18 amino acids. V lost 5 bases, J lost 7 bases, and 27 bases lay in between. Germline V CDR1 and CDR2: SEHNR, FQNEAQ (reference sequence). The DNA of the CDR3 is TGTGCCAGCAGCCTGCCGTCGAGGCGTTCCTGGAGTGGGAATGAGCAGTTCTTC. This encodes CASSLPSRRSWSGNEQFF.